This TCR beta chain was sequenced in a study of OX40 agonist ivuxolimab in advanced cancers. On the study more broadly: Intravenous ivuxolimab at 0.01 to 10 mg/kg was given to patients every 2 weeks. Partial responses occurred in three patients (one hepatocellular carcinoma, two cutaneous melanoma).

Profiled with immunoSEQ multiplex PCR; TCRdb holds only in-frame clones, not every one. The repertoire holds 40,000 to 60,000 clones, with approximately 85% as singletons. Patients who had autoimmune disease history or got systemic immunosuppression were left out. Germline V gene sequence: CDR1 SNHLY, CDR2 FYNNEI. The CDR3 contains 15 residues. V was clipped by 6 bases and J by 0 bases, with 9 bases between them. Study-wide findings and caveats: Relative to CD4+, CD8+ T cells held more expanded clones on average.

This clone was counted a single time. Its antigen is undetermined. This TCR was recovered from an adult with an advanced solid tumor such as melanoma, head and neck, liver or kidney cancer. The sequencing here drew on CD4+ or CD8+ T cells sorted from blood, taken in a trial of the OX40 agonist ivuxolimab. V gene TRBV2 combines with J gene TRBJ2-6; no clear D. CDR3 coding DNA: TGTGCCAGCAGGGTGGACGGCTCTGGGGCCAACGTCCTGACTTTC. This gives the protein CASRVDGSGANVLTF.